What follows are 13 T cell receptor delta chains derived from one specimen sequenced in a study of delta chains in infants with herpesvirus infections. Reverse transcription of PBMC RNA used primers specific for the gamma and delta chains. TCRdb re-identified clones in the RT-PCR reads via CATT. The sample holds around 740 delta-chain clones, about 12% seen once. The sample was peripheral blood, taken at time point 2 of longitudinal follow-up. These receptors came from a human donor who was a Ugandan infant, either HIV-exposed or HIV-unexposed (not recorded which).

This clone was counted between two and nine times. A far larger clone is off by one base, so a read error is likely. Additional DNA sequences in this sample encode the identical CDR3. The chain carries TRDV1 and TRDJ1; possibly TRDD2 for D (5 bases). This CDR3 is 23 amino acids long. V lost 5 bases and J 4 bases, leaving 41 bases between the germline ends. Germline V gene data show CDR1 as TSWWSYY and CDR2 as QGS. The CDR3 reads CALGTRGFRAPYIAQMVDDKLIF. CDR3 DNA sequence: TGTGCTCTTGGGACTAGGGGCTTCCGAGCCCCTTATATCGCACAGATGGTAGACGATAAACTCATCTTT.

To note about this clone: A far larger clone is one base from this, pointing to a likely read error. The J gene is TRDJ1, the V gene TRDV1; 9 bases fit TRDD3. Germline V gene lookup returns CDR1 TSWWSYY and CDR2 QGS. This CDR3 is built from 15 residues. V was clipped by 3 bases and J by 2 bases; unmatched bases: 4. The DNA of the CDR3 is TGTGCTCTTGGGGACTTACTGGGGGAGACCGATAAACTCATCTTT. This encodes CALGDLLGETDKLIF.

In this sample, this clone is large. The chain joins TRDV1 to TRDJ1; 12 bases line up with TRDD3. V dropped 2 bases and J dropped 4; count of bases not matched to a gene: 14. The CDR3 covers 19 residues. Germline CDR1 TSWWSYY, CDR2 QGS. The CDR3 region is CALGEARRYWGIHSDKLIF. The CDR3 coding sequence is TGTGCTCTTGGGGAAGCTAGGAGGTACTGGGGGATACATAGCGATAAACTCATCTTT.

This clone is large within its sample. This chain links TRDV1 with TRDJ1, with a possible D match to TRDD3 (6 bases). CDR3 length: 20 residues. Germline values: CDR1 TSWWSYY, CDR2 QGS. Trimming pared 0 bases from V and 0 bases from J, leaving 23 bases between. CDR3 nucleotide sequence: TGTGCTCTTGGGGAACTAGAAGCGGCGGGGGGGACGCCGCACACCGATAAACTCATCTTT. Translation: CALGELEAAGGTPHTDKLIF.

On this clone itself: This may stem from a read error, because a much larger clone lies one nucleotide away. This chain's CDR3 is CAAIFLGDALPVTDKLIF. The CDR3 bases are TGTGCAGCCATTTTCCTGGGGGATGCGCTACCCGTCACCGATAAACTCATCTTT. V gene TRAV29/DV5 combines with J gene TRDJ1; 9 bases match TRDD3. The length of the CDR3 is 18 residues. Germline trimming cut 5 bases from V and 1 base from J; bases unmatched to any gene: 18. In germline, CDR1 is NSMFDY, CDR2 ISSIKDK. The full variable domain, completed using reference TRAV29/DV5 and TRDJ1, is DQQVKQNSPSLSVQEGRISILNCDYTNSMFDYFLWYKKYPAEGPTFLISISSIKDKNEDGRFTVFLNKSAKHLSLHIVPSQPGDSAVYFCAAIFLGDALPVTDKLIFGKGTRVTVEP.

In this sample, this clone is large. This sequence joins TRDV1 and TRDJ1; TRDD3 matches at 10 bases. V was clipped by 5 bases and J by 4 bases; unmatched bases: 22. The germline V gene has CDR1 TSWWSYY and CDR2 QGS. The CDR3 loop spans 20 amino acids. In DNA form, the CDR3 reads TGTGCTCTTGGGAGCAAGAACAAAGCCTCCTACTGGGGGATTGACGATAAACTCATCTTT. It specifies CALGSKNKASYWGIDDKLIF.

This clone was seen more than once but under ten times. V gene TRDV1 combines with J gene TRDJ1; D perhaps matches TRDD3 (5 bases). Germline lookup yields CDR1 TSWWSYY and CDR2 QGS. The CDR3 length is 19 residues. Trimming cost V 0 bases and J 0 bases, with 20 bases left between them. The CDR3 region has the DNA TGTGCTCTTGGGGAACTAATGTTGCTGCTGGGCCCCTACACCGATAAACTCATCTTT. Translated: CALGELMLLLGPYTDKLIF.

This clone appeared once. This rearrangement joins TRDV2 to TRDJ3; D not resolved. TCRdb carries no J gene annotation; the J gene was assigned here by matching the DNA with germline. This CDR3 is 16 amino acids long. Germline V gives CDR1 GEAIGNYY, CDR2 EKD. The V end lost 0 bases, the J end lost 0 bases, and 5 bases lay between the germline ends. CDR3 protein: CACDTVSSWDTRQMFF. The CDR3 coding sequence is TGTGCCTGTGACACCGTGAGCTCCTGGGACACCCGACAGATGTTTTTC.

This clone was detected only a few times. This likely traces to a read error, being one base from a far larger clone. The V and J genes are TRDV1 and TRDJ1; D unresolved. The CDR3 is 16 amino acids. Per the germline V gene, CDR1 is TSWWSYY and CDR2 is QGS. V gave up 4 bases and J gave up 2 bases, with 17 bases separating them. The CDR3 DNA reads TGTGCTCTTGGGGGCCCCCCTTACCCCTCGACCGATAAACTCATCTTT. Translating gives CALGGPPYPSTDKLIF.

This clone ranks as medium-sized. This chain uses TRDV1 with TRDJ1; 9 bases agree with TRDD3. Losses at the gene ends were 1 base for V and 2 bases for J; bases not matched to a gene: 20. The CDR3 is made up of 21 amino acids. CDR1 is TSWWSYY and CDR2 is QGS in the germline V gene. CDR3 region: CALGEQNPPTGTGGITDKLIF. CDR3 coding DNA: TGTGCTCTTGGGGAACAAAACCCCCCTACCGGGACTGGGGGAATAACCGATAAACTCATCTTT.

In regard to this clone: With only one base between it and a far larger clone, this is likely a read error. The J gene is TRDJ3, the V gene TRDV2; TRDD3 aligns across 7 bases. The J gene is not listed in TCRdb, so it was assigned here from a DNA match to germline. The germline CDR1 and CDR2 sequences are GEAIGNYY and EKD. The CDR3 sequence is 19 residues long. The CDR3 bases are TGTGCCCGTGACTCCCCTGGGGGCCCCGGGTCCTGGGACACCCGACAGATGTTTTTC. Protein product: CARDSPGGPGSWDTRQMFF.

In regard to this clone: A read error may be the cause here, since a much bigger clone is one base away. CDR3 sequence reads: CAAPRGDGYTDKLIF. CDR3 coding DNA: TGTGCAGCCCCTCGGGGGGATGGGTACACCGATAAACTCATCTTT. The chain couples TRAV29/DV5 to TRDJ1; 7 bases are shared with TRDD3. TCRdb carries no J gene annotation; the J gene was assigned here by matching the DNA with germline. This CDR3 is 15 amino acids long. V trimming: 5 bases; J trimming: 0 bases; junction bases outside the gene matches: 10. Germline V lookup: CDR1 NSMFDY, CDR2 ISSIKDK.

Notes on this clone: This sequence may be a read error, since a much larger clone differs from it by one base. J is TRDJ3 and V is TRDV2; 13 bases are a match to TRDD3. The J gene is absent in TCRdb and was assigned here via DNA matching to germline. With V trimmed by 3 bases and J by 0 bases, 4 bases remained unmatched. The CDR3 runs 19 residues. Germline V gene data show CDR1 as GEAIGNYY and CDR2 as EKD. CDR3 DNA sequence: TGTGCCTGTGACGTACTGGGGGATACGCACTCCTGGGACACCCGACAGATGTTTTTC. Protein: CACDVLGDTHSWDTRQMFF.